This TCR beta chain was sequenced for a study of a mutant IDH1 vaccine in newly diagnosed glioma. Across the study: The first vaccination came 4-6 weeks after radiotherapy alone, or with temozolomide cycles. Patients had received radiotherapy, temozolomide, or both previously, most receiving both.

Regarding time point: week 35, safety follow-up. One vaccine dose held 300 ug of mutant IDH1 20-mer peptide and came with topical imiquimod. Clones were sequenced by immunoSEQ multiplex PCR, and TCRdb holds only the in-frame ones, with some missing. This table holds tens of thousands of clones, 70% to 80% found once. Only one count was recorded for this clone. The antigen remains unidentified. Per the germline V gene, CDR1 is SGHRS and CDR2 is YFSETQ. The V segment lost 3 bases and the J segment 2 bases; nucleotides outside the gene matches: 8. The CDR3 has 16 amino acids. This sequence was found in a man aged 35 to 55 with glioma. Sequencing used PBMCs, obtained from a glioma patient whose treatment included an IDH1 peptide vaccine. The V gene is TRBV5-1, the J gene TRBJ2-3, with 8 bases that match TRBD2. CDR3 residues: CASSYHSGTNTDTQYF. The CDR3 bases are TGCGCCAGCAGCTATCATAGCGGGACAAACACAGATACGCAGTATTTT. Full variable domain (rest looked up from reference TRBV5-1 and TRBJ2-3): KAGVTQTPRYLIKTRGQQVTLSCSPISGHRSVSWYQQTPGQGLQFLFEYFSETQRNKGNFPGRFSGRQFSNSRSEMNVSTLELGDSALYLCASSYHSGTNTDTQYFGPGTRLTVL.